The clone carrying this TCR beta chain was observed many times. The ends were cut back, 4 bases at V and 7 bases at J, with 14 bases in the middle. The CDR3 spans 14 residues. Looked up from germline, CDR1 is SEHNR and CDR2 is FQNEAQ (reference sequence). This sample stems from a study of identical twins. TCRdb ran MiXCR on the 5' RACE reads and lists one entry per CDR3 protein. The top ten clones hold 8% to 8.5% of a sample with about 150,000 distinct CDR3 sequences, around 3.5% of them seen once. The chain joins TRBV7-9 to TRBJ2-1; a possible D gene is TRBD2 (5 bases). The sequence was obtained from a man younger than 30 in good health. Sequencing was performed on memory T cells sorted from blood. The CDR3 sequence is CASSSLRGSNEQFF. For the CDR3, the DNA is TGTGCCAGCAGCTCCCTCCGGGGTTCTAATGAGCAGTTCTTC.